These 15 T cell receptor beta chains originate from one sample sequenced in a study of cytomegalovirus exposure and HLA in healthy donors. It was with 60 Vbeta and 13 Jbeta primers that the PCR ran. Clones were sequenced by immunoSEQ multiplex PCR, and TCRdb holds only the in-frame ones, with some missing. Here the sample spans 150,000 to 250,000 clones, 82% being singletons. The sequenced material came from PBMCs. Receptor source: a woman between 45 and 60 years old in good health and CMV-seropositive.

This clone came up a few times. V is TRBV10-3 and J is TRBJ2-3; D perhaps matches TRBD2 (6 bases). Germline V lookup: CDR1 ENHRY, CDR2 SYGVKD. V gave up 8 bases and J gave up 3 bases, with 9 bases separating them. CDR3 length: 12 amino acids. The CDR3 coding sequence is TGTGCCATCCGCGGGGTTACAGATACGCAGTATTTT. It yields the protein CAIRGVTDTQYF.

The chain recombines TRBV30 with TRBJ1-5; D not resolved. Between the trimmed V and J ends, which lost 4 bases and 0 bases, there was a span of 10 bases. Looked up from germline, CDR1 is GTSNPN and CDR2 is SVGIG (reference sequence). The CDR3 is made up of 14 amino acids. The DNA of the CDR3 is TGTGCCTGGAACGAGGGTGTTAGCAATCAGCCCCAGCATTTT. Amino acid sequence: CAWNEGVSNQPQHF.

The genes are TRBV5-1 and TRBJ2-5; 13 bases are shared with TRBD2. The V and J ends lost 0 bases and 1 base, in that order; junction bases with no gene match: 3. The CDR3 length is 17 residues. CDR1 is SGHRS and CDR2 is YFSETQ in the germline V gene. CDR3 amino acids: CASSLGRTSGGQETQYF. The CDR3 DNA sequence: TGCGCCAGCAGCTTGGGCCGGACTAGCGGGGGCCAAGAGACCCAGTACTTC.

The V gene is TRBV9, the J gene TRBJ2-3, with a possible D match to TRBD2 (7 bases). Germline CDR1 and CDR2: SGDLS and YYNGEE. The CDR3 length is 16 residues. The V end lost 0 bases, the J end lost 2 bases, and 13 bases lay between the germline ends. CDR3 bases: TGTGCCAGCAGCGTAGCGGGGGGCCCGAACACAGATACGCAGTATTTT. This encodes CASSVAGGPNTDTQYF.

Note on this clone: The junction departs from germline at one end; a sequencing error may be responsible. CDR3 sequence (DNA): TGTGCCAGCTCACCAAGGGACAGGGACTTC. This sequence encodes CASSPRDRDF. The chain recombines TRBV18 with TRBJ2-5, with 9 bases aligning to TRBD1. Germline CDR1 KGHSH, CDR2 LQKENI. The CDR3 loop spans 10 amino acids.

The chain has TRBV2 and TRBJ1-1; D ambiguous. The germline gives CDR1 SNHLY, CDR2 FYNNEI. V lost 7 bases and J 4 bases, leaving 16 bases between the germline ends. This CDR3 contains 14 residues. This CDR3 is CASIKRVTGTEAFF. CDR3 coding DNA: TGTGCCAGCATTAAGAGGGTTACCGGCACTGAAGCTTTCTTT.

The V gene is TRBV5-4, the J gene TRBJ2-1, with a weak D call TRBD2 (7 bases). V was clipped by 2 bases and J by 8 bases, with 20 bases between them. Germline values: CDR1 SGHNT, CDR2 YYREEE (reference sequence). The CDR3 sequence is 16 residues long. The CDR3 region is CASSFGWGGTVDEQFF. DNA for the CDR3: TGTGCCAGCAGCTTCGGGTGGGGGGGCACAGTGGATGAGCAGTTCTTC. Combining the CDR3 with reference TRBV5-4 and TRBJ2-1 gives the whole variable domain ETGVTQSPTHLIKTRGQQVTLRCSSQSGHNTVSWYQQALGQGPQFIFQYYREEENGRGNFPPRFSGLQFPNYSSELNVNALELDDSALYLCASSFGWGGTVDEQFFGPGTRLTVL.

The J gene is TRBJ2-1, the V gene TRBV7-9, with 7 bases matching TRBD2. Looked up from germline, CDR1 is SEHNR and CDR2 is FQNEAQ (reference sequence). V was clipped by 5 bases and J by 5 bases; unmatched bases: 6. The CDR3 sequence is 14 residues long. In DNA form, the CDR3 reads TGTGCCAGCAGCCTGGGGGGGTCGGACAATGAGCAGTTCTTC. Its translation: CASSLGGSDNEQFF.

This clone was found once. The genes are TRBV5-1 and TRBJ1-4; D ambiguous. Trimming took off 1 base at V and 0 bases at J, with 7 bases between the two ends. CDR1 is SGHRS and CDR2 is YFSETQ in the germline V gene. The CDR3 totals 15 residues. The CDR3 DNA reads TGCGCCAGCAGCTTGCGGGAGTCAACTAATGAAAAACTGTTTTTT. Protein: CASSLRESTNEKLFF.

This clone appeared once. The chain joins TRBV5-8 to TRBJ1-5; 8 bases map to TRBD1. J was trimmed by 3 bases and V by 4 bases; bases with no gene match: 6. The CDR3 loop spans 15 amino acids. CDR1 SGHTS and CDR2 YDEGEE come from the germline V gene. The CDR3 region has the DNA TGTGCCAGCAGCCACGGACAGGGTTACAATCAGCCCCAGCATTTT. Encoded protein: CASSHGQGYNQPQHF.

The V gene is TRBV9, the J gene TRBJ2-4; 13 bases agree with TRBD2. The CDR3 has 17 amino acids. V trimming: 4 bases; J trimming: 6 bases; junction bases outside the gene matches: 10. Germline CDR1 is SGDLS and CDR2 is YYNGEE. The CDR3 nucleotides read TGTGCCAGCAGCCCGGGGACTAGCGGGACCTGGGGAAACATTCAGTACTTC. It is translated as CASSPGTSGTWGNIQYF. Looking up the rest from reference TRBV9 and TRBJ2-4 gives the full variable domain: DSGVTQTPKHLITATGQRVTLRCSPRSGDLSVYWYQQSLDQGLQFLIQYYNGEERAKGNILERFSAQQFPDLHSELNLSSLELGDSALYFCASSPGTSGTWGNIQYFGAGTRLSVL.

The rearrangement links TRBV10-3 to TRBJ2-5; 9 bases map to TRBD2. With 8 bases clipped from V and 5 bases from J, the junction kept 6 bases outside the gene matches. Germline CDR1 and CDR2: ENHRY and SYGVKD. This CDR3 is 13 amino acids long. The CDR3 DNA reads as TGTGCCATCTCTTTAGCGGGAGAGGAGACCCAGTACTTC. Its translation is CAISLAGEETQYF.

CDR3 DNA: TGTGCCAGTAGTCAGACAGGGGATCAGCCCCAGCATTTT. Translating it yields CASSQTGDQPQHF. This chain joins TRBV19 and TRBJ1-5; 8 bases are a match to TRBD1. Losses at the gene ends were 5 bases for V and 5 bases for J; bases not matched to a gene: 2. CDR3 length: 13 residues. Germline loops: CDR1 LNHDA, CDR2 SQIVND (reference sequence).

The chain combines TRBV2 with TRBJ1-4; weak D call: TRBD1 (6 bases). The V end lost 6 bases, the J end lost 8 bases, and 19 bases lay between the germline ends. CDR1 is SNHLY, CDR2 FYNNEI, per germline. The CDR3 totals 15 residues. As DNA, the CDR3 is TGTGCCAGCAGGACGTCCAGGGGTTTGCAGGAAAAACTGTTTTTT. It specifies CASRTSRGLQEKLFF.

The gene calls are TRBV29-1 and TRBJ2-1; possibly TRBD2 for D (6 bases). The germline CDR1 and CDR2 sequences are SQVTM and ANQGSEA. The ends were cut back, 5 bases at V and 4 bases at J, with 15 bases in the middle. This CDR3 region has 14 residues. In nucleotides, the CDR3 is TGCAGCGTTTCAGGACACGGGAGATACAATGAGCAGTTCTTC. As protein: CSVSGHGRYNEQFF.